This is a list of T cell receptor beta chains from one sample in a study of T-cell memory formation after mild COVID-19. Each CDR3 protein is one row after TCRdb ran MiXCR on the 5' RACE reads. The sample holds 350,000 to 500,000 distinct CDR3 sequences; less than 25% are singletons and the top ten take around 13%. The sequenced sample was PBMCs or a T cell subset sorted from them (not recorded which). These receptors were collected from an adult woman who had mild COVID-19 (a few samples of this study predate the infection). Cell type and time point are not known. Each CDR3 is given with its conserved first and last residue. The D gene is left open where the match is weak. Clone size is given for some rows only: seen once, a few or many times, or a class if the clone is expanded.

v_call: TRBV7-3; clone_size: many; d_call: -; j_call: TRBJ2-1; cdr3_aa: CASSRGPGVGENEQFF; cdr3_nt: TGTGCCAGCAGCCGGGGGCCGGGAGTGGGTGAAAATGAGCAGTTCTTC
v_call: TRBV6-5; clone_size: few; d_call: -; j_call: TRBJ2-4; cdr3_aa: CASSFYRGRGGTSVGIQYF; cdr3_nt: TGTGCCAGCAGTTTTTACAGGGGGCGGGGTGGGACTAGCGTGGGCATTCAGTACTTC
v_call: TRBV10-3; clone_size: -; d_call: -; j_call: TRBJ1-3; cdr3_aa: CAISVGGENTIYF; cdr3_nt: TGTGCCATCAGTGTAGGAGGAGAAAACACCATATATTTT
v_call: TRBV7-2; clone_size: few; d_call: -; j_call: TRBJ1-2; cdr3_aa: CASTTWGGDGYTF; cdr3_nt: TGTGCCAGCACTACTTGGGGGGGTGATGGCTACACCTTC
v_call: TRBV7-8; clone_size: -; d_call: TRBD1; j_call: TRBJ1-1; cdr3_aa: CASSLGGQGAFWTEAFF; cdr3_nt: TGTGCCAGCAGCTTAGGGGGACAGGGGGCTTTCTGGACTGAAGCTTTCTTT
v_call: TRBV29-1; clone_size: -; d_call: TRBD1; j_call: TRBJ2-3; cdr3_aa: CSVAGGYGTDTQYF; cdr3_nt: TGCAGCGTTGCAGGGGGCTATGGCACAGATACGCAGTATTTT
v_call: TRBV5-6; clone_size: -; d_call: TRBD1; j_call: TRBJ1-2; cdr3_aa: CASSLAGGDTF; cdr3_nt: TGTGCCAGCAGCTTGGCAGGGGGAGACACCTTC
v_call: TRBV7-6; clone_size: -; d_call: TRBD2; j_call: TRBJ2-2; cdr3_aa: CASSTSGRVTGELFF; cdr3_nt: TGTGCCAGCAGCACCAGCGGGAGAGTCACCGGGGAGCTGTTTTTT
v_call: TRBV5-1; clone_size: few; d_call: TRBD1; j_call: TRBJ2-3; cdr3_aa: CASSFGQGAGTDTQYF; cdr3_nt: TGCGCCAGCAGCTTCGGACAGGGGGCGGGCACAGATACGCAGTATTTT
v_call: TRBV11-2; clone_size: -; d_call: -; j_call: TRBJ2-1; cdr3_aa: CASSPHGREQFF; cdr3_nt: TGTGCCAGCAGCCCCCATGGTCGTGAGCAGTTCTTC
v_call: TRBV12-3/TRBV12-4; clone_size: -; d_call: -; j_call: TRBJ1-2; cdr3_aa: CASNQDLLYGYTF; cdr3_nt: TGTGCCAGCAACCAGGACCTTCTGTATGGCTACACCTTC